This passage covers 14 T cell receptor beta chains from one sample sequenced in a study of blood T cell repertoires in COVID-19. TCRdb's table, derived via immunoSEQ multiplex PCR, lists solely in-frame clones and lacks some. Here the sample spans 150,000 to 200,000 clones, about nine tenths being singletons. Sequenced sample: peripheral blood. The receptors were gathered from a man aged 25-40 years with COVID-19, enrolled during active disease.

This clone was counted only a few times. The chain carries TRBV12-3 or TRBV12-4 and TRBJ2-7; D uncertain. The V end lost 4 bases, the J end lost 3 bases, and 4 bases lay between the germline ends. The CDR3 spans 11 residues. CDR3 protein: CASSSGYEQYF. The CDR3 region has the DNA TGTGCCAGCAGTTCCGGCTACGAGCAGTACTTC.

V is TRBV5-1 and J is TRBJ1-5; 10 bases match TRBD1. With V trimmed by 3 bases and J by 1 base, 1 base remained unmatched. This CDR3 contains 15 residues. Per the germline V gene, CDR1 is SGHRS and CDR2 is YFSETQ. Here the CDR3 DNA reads TGCGCCAGCAGCTGGGGACAGGGGAGCAATCAGCCCCAGCATTTT. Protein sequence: CASSWGQGSNQPQHF. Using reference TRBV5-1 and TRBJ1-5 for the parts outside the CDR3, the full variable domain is KAGVTQTPRYLIKTRGQQVTLSCSPISGHRSVSWYQQTPGQGLQFLFEYFSETQRNKGNFPGRFSGRQFSNSRSEMNVSTLELGDSALYLCASSWGQGSNQPQHFGDGTRLSIL.

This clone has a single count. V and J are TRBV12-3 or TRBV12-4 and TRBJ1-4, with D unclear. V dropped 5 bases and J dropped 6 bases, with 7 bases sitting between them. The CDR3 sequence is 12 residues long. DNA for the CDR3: TGTGCCAGCAGTCCCCCGGATGAAAAACTGTTTTTT. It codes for CASSPPDEKLFF.

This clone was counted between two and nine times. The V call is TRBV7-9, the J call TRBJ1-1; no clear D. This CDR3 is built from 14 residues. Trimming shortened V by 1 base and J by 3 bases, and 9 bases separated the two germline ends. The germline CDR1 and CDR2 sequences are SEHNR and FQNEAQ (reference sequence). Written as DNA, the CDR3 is TGTGCCAGCAGCTTAGTGGGAGGCCACACTGAAGCTTTCTTT. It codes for CASSLVGGHTEAFF.

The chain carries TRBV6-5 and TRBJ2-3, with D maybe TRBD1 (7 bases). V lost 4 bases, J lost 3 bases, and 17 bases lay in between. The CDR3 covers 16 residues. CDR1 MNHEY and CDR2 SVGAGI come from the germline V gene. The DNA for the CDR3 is TGTGCCAGCAGTTCCGGCAGGGGGGATGAAACAGATACGCAGTATTTT. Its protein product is CASSSGRGDETDTQYF.

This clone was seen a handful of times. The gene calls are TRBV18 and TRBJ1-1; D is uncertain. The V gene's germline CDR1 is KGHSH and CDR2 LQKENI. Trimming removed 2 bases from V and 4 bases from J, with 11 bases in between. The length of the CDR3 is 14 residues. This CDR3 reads CASSPNGEVTEAFF. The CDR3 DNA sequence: TGTGCCAGCTCACCAAACGGGGAGGTCACTGAAGCTTTCTTT.

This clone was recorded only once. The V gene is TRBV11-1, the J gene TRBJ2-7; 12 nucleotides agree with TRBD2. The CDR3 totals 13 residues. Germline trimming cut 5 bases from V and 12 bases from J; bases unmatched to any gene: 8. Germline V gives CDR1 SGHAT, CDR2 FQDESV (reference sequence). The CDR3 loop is CASSGRTSGALYF. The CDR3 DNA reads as TGTGCCAGCAGCGGCCGGACTAGCGGGGCATTGTACTTC.

Here the CDR3 reads CASSNSGGYFTDTQYF. In DNA form, the CDR3 reads TGTGCCAGCAGCAATAGCGGGGGCTACTTCACAGATACGCAGTATTTT. The chain combines TRBV7-9 with TRBJ2-3; 9 positions match TRBD2. The CDR3 consists of 16 residues. The J segment lost 2 bases and the V segment lost 5 bases, leaving 8 bases of the junction unmatched. Germline values: CDR1 SEHNR, CDR2 FQNEAQ (reference sequence).

This chain's CDR3 is CASNRGSQPQHF. CDR3 DNA sequence: TGTGCCAGTAATAGGGGAAGTCAGCCCCAGCATTTT. The rearrangement uses TRBV19 and TRBJ1-5; D possibly corresponds to TRBD1 (5 bases). The CDR3 sequence is 12 residues long. Trimming took off 7 bases at V and 6 bases at J, with 10 bases between the two ends. The germline V gene encodes CDR1 LNHDA and CDR2 SQIVND (reference sequence).

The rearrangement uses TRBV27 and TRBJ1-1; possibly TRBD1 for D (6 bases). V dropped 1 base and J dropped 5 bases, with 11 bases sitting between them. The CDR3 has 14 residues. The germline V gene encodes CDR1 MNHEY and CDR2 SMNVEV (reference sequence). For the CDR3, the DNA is TGTGCCAGCAGTTTATTGGGGAGGGGGACTGAAGCTTTCTTT. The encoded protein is CASSLLGRGTEAFF.

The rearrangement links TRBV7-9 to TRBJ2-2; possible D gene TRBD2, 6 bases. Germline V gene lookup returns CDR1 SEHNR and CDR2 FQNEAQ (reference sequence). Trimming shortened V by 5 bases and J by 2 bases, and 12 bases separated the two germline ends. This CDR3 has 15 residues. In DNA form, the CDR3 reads TGTGCCAGCAGCATCACCGGGACTAACACCGGGGAGCTGTTTTTT. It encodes CASSITGTNTGELFF.

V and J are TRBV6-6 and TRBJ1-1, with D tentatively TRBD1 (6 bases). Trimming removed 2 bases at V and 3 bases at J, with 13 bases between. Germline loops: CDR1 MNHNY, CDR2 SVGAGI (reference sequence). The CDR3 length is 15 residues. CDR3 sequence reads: CASSYGAGVYTEAFF. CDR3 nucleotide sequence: TGTGCCAGCAGTTACGGAGCAGGGGTCTACACTGAAGCTTTCTTT.

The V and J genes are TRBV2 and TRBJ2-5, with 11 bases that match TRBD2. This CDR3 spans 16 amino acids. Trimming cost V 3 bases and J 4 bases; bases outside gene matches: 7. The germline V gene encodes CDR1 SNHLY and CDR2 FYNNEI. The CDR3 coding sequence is TGTGCCAGCAGTGAGGGACTAGCGGCAATCAGAGAGACCCAGTACTTC. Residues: CASSEGLAAIRETQYF.

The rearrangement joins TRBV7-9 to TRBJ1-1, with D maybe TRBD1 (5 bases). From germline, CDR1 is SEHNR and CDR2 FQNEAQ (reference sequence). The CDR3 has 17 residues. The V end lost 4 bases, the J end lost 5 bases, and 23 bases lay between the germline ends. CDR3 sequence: CASSSTMGTRGGTEAFF. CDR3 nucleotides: TGTGCCAGCAGCTCTACAATGGGGACGCGGGGCGGAACTGAAGCTTTCTTT.